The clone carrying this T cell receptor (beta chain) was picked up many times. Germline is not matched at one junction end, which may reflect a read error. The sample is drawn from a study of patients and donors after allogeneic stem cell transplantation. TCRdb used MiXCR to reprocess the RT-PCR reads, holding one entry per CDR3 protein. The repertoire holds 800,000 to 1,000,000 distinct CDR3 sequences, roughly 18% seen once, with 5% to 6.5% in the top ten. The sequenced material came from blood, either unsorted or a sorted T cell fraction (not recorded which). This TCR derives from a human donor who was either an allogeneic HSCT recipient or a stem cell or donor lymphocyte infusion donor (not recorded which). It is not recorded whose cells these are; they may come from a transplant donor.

The CDR3 DNA sequence: TGTGCCAGCAGCCAAGATCTGGCCGGGGAGCTGTTTTTT. It encodes CASSQDLAGELFF. The V call is TRBV4-1, the J call TRBJ2-2; D not resolved. Germline CDR1 reads MGHRA; CDR2 reads YSYEKL. The CDR3 covers 13 residues.